This T cell receptor beta chain was identified in a study of T cell responses to AZD1222 COVID-19 vaccine. TCRdb's table, derived via immunoSEQ multiplex PCR, lists solely in-frame clones and lacks some. The table has about 120,000 clones, 80% to 95% seen once. This TCR derives from an adult in good health. The material sequenced was peripheral blood, taken on day 0 of AZD1222 vaccination.

The CDR3 sequence is CASSVPGTGWDTIYF. CDR3 coding DNA: TGTGCCAGCAGCGTTCCCGGGACAGGCTGGGACACCATATATTTT. This rearrangement joins TRBV9 to TRBJ1-3, with TRBD1 identical over 8 bases. Trimming cost V 2 bases and J 8 bases; bases outside gene matches: 9. This CDR3 contains 15 residues. CDR1 is SGDLS, CDR2 YYNGEE, per germline.